This T cell receptor (beta chain) emerged from a study of control samples from healthy donors and cancer patients. Trimming stripped 7 bases from V and 4 bases from J, with 11 bases between. CDR3 length: 12 amino acids. CDR1 SGDLS and CDR2 YYNGEE come from the germline V gene. Data came from immunoSEQ multiplex PCR; TCRdb stores just in-frame clones and leaves some out. The table shows more than 75,000 clones, with over 85% occurring only once. The sequence derives from a man aged 50-60 years in good health. The genes are TRBV9 and TRBJ1-2; unclear D gene. The sample taken for sequencing was blood. The CDR3, as DNA: TGTGCCAGCGCCAGGACTATCTATGGCTACACCTTC. This gives the protein CASARTIYGYTF.